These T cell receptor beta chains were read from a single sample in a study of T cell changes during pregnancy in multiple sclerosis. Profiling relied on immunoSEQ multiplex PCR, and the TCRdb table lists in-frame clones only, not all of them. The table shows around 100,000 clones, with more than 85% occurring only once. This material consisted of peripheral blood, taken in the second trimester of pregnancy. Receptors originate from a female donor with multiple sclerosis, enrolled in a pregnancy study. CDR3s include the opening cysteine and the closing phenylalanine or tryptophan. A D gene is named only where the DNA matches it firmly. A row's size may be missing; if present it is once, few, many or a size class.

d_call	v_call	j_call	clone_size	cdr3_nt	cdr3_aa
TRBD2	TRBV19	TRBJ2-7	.	TGTGCCAGTAAGGTCGCGAGCGGGAGCCACGAGCAGTACTTC	CASKVASGSHEQYF
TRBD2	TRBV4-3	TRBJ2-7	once	TGCGCCAGCAGCCAGGGACTAGCGGGGGCCTACGAGCAGTACTTC	CASSQGLAGAYEQYF
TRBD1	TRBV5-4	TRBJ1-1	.	TGTGCCAGCAGCAGGGACAGGGGACTGAACACTGAAGCTTTCTTT	CASSRDRGLNTEAFF
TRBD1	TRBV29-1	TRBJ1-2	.	TGCAGCGTTGACCTGACTACAGGGGCGCCGTCCTATGGCTACACCTTC	CSVDLTTGAPSYGYTF
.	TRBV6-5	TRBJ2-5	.	TGTGCCAGCAGTTACGGGGCGGGGGCAGAGACCCAGTACTTC	CASSYGAGAETQYF
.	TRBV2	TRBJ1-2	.	TGTGCCAGCCTGAAGGGCGAGGGGGTCCGATATGGCTACACCTTC	CASLKGEGVRYGYTF
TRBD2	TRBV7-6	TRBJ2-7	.	TGTGCCAGCAGCAACCCTCCCCTAGCGGGAGGGCGGGAGCAGTACTTC	CASSNPPLAGGREQYF
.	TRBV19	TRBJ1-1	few	TGTGCCAGTAGTACGCTCTCGGGCACTGAAGCTTTCTTT	CASSTLSGTEAFF
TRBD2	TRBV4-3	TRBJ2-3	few	TGCGCCAGCAGCCAAGATCCCGGGTGGTACGGGGAGGGCCAGGATACGCAGTATTTT	CASSQDPGWYGEGQDTQYF
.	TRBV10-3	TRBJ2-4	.	TGTGCCATCAGTGAAATGGGACTCCAGAGCGGCAAAAACATTCAGTACTTC	CAISEMGLQSGKNIQYF
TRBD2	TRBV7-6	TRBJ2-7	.	TGTGCCAGCAGCTTAGGGGCTAGCGGGGTTTTCGAGCAGTACTTC	CASSLGASGVFEQYF
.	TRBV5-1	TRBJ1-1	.	TGCGCCAGCAGCCAAGGAGGACCTGAAGCTTTCTTT	CASSQGGPEAFF
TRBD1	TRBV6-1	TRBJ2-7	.	TGTGCCAGCAGACAACAGGGGGCGAGGAACGAGCAGTACTTC	CASRQQGARNEQYF
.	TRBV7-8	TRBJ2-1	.	TGTGCCAGCAGCCCCTGGGGCAGTACGTACAATGAGCAGTTCTTC	CASSPWGSTYNEQFF
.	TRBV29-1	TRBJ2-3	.	TGCAGCGTTTTCGCAGACTCCCCAGATACGCAGTATTTT	CSVFADSPDTQYF
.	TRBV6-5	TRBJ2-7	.	TGTGCCAGCAGTTACTCGGACAATTCCTACGAGCAGTACTTC	CASSYSDNSYEQYF
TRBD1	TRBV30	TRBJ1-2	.	TGTGCCTGGAGTCTCTCGACAGGGAGCGGCTACACCTTC	CAWSLSTGSGYTF
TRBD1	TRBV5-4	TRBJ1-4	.	TGTGCCAGCAGCGTGCAGGGGGTTGCAACTAATGAAAAACTGTTTTTT	CASSVQGVATNEKLFF
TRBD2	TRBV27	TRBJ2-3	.	TGTGCCAGCAGTTTATGGGGACTAGCGGGAACGGATACGCAGTATTTT	CASSLWGLAGTDTQYF
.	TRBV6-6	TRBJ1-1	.	TGTGCCAGCAGTTACGAGCAGAACACTGAAGCTTTCTTT	CASSYEQNTEAFF
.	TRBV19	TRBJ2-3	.	TGTGCCAGTAGTCCCACCGGGACTTACACAGATACGCAGTATTTT	CASSPTGTYTDTQYF
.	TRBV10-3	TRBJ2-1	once	TGTGCCATCAGTCCGTCCCACAGCTCCTTAGGCAATGAGCAGTTCTTC	CAISPSHSSLGNEQFF
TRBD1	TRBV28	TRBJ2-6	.	TGTGCCAGCAGTCCGCGGAACTTACAGGGGCCCGGGTTGAGTGGGGCCAACGTCCTGACTTTC	CASSPRNLQGPGLSGANVLTF
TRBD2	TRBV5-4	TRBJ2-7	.	TGTGCCAGCAGCTTTCCGCTAGCGGGAGGGTACTACGAGCAGTACTTC	CASSFPLAGGYYEQYF
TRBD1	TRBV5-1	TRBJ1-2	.	TGCGCCAGCAGCTTAGGACAGGCTCTCTATGGCTACACCTTC	CASSLGQALYGYTF
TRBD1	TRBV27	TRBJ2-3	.	TGTGCCAGCAGTTTAGAGACAGGGCTGTGGGATACGCAGTATTTT	CASSLETGLWDTQYF
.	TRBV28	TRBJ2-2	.	TGTGCCTCCTGGGCCAATACCGGGGAGCTGTTTTTT	CASWANTGELFF
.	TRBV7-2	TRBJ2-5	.	TGTGCCAGCAGCTTAGCTCTGGAGACCCAGTACTTC	CASSLALETQYF
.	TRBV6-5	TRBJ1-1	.	TGTGCCAGCACTAGGGGCACTGAAGCTTTCTTT	CASTRGTEAFF
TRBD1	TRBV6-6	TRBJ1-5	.	TGTGCCAGCAGGGGCGGACAGGGGGCCTCTCAGCCCCAGCATTTT	CASRGGQGASQPQHF
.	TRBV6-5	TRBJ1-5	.	TGTGCCAGCAGTGGACAGCCGAATCAGCCCCAGCATTTT	CASSGQPNQPQHF
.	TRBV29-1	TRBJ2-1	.	TGCAGCGCCCGCTACAATGAGCAGTTCTTC	CSARYNEQFF
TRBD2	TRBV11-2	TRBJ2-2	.	TGTGCCAGCAGCTTTTGGGAGGGAGGGACCGGGGAGCTGTTTTTT	CASSFWEGGTGELFF
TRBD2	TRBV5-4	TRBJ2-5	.	TGTGCCAGCAGCTTGGGACTAGCGGGAGGTGCGGAGACCCAGTACTTC	CASSLGLAGGAETQYF
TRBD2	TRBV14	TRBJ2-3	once	TGTGCCAGCAGCCACGGACTAGCGTCCTCTAGCACAGATACGCAGTATTTT	CASSHGLASSSTDTQYF
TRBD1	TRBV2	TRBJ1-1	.	TGTGCCAGCAGAGATAATTACAGGGGAGAGGGCACTGAAGCTTTCTTT	CASRDNYRGEGTEAFF
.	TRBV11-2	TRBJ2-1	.	TGTGCCAGCAGCTTAGGCGTATCGGGGATGGATGAGCAGTTCTTC	CASSLGVSGMDEQFF
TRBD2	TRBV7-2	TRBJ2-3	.	TGTGCCAGCAGCGTCGGGACTAGCGGGTATAGGGGAGATACGCAGTATTTT	CASSVGTSGYRGDTQYF
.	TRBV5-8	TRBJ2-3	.	TGTGCCAGCAGCTTAGTTGGGCCCACAGATACGCAGTATTTT	CASSLVGPTDTQYF
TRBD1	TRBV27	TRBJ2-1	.	TGTGCCAGCAGTCCCCGGGACAGGGGGCTCTACAATGAGCAGTTCTTC	CASSPRDRGLYNEQFF
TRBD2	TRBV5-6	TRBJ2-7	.	TGTGCCAGCAGCCCGACTAGCGGGAGGGCCAACGAGCAGTACTTC	CASSPTSGRANEQYF
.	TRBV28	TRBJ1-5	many	TGTGCCAGCAAACTGGGCATTCAGCCCCAGCATTTT	CASKLGIQPQHF
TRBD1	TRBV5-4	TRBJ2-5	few	TGTGCCAGCAGCCCTCATGTGACAGGGGGCCTAGAGACCCAGTACTTC	CASSPHVTGGLETQYF
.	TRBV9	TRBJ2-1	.	TGTGCCAGCAGCGTAGAAGGAGACGTCTACAATGAGCAGTTCTTC	CASSVEGDVYNEQFF